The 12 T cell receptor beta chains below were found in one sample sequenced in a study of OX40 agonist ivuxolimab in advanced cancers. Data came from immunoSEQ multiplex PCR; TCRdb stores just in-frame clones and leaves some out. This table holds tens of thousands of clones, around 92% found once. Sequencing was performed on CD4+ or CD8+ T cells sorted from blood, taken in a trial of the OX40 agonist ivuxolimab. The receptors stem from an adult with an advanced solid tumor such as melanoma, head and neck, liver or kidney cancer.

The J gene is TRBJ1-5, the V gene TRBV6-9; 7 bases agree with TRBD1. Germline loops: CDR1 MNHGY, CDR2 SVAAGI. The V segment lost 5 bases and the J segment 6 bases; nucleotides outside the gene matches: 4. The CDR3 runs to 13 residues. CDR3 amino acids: CASSQDRAQPQHF. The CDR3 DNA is TGTGCCAGCAGTCAAGACAGGGCTCAGCCCCAGCATTTT.

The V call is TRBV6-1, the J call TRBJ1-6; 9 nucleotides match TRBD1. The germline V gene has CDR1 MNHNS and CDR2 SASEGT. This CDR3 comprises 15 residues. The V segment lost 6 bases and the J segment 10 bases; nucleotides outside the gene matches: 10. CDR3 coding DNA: TGTGCCAGCAGCCACCTAACAGGGGGCGGATCACCCCTCCACTTT. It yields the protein CASSHLTGGGSPLHF.

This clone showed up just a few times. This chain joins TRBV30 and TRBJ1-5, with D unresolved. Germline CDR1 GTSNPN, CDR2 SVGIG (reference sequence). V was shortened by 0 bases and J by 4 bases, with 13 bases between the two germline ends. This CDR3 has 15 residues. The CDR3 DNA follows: TGTGCCTGGAGTGTATTTGGCAGGACTAATCAGCCCCAGCATTTT. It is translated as CAWSVFGRTNQPQHF.

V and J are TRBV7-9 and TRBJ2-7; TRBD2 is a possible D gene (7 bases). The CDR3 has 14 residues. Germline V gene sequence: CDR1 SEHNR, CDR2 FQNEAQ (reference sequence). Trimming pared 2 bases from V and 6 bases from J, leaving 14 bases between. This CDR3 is CASSLNGGAGEQYF. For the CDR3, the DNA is TGTGCCAGCAGCTTAAATGGGGGGGCGGGCGAGCAGTACTTC.

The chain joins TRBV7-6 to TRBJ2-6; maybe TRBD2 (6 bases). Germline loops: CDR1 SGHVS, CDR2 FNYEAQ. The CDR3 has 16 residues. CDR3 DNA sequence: TGTGCAAGCGGCGGGACGGGGTACTCTGGGGCCAACGTCCTGACTTTC. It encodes CASGGTGYSGANVLTF.

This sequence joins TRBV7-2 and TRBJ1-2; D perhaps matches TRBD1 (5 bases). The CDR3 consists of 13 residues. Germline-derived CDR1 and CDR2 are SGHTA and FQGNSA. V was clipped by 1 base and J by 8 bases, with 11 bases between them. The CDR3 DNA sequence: TGTGCCAGCAGCTTAGGGGACCTACTGGGCTACACCTTC. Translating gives CASSLGDLLGYTF. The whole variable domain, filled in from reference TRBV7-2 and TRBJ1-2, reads GAGVSQSPSNKVTEKGKDVELRCDPISGHTALYWYRQSLGQGLEFLIYFQGNSAPDKSGLPSDRFSAERTGGSVSTLTIQRTQQEDSAVYLCASSLGDLLGYTFGSGTRLTVV.

The DNA for the CDR3 is TGTGCCAGCAGTGCGGACAGGGCCAACACTGAAGCTTTCTTT. It encodes CASSADRANTEAFF. The V and J genes are TRBV6-4 and TRBJ1-1; 8 bases align to TRBD1. The germline CDR1 and CDR2 sequences are MRHNA and SNTAGT. The ends lost 4 bases at V and 2 bases at J; junction bases unmatched: 3. The CDR3 has 14 residues.

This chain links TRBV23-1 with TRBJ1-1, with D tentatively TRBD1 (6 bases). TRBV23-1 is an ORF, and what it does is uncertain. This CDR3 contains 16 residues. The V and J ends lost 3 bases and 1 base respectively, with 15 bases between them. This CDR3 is CASSHLPGGANTEAFF. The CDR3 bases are TGCGCCAGCAGTCACCTACCCGGGGGGGCGAACACTGAAGCTTTCTTT.

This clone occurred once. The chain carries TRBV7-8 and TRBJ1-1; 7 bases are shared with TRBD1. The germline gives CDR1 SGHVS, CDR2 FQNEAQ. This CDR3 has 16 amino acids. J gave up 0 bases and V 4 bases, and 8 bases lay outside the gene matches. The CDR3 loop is CASSSRGAGVNTEAFF. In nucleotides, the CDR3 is TGTGCCAGCAGCTCCAGGGGGGCAGGAGTGAACACTGAAGCTTTCTTT.

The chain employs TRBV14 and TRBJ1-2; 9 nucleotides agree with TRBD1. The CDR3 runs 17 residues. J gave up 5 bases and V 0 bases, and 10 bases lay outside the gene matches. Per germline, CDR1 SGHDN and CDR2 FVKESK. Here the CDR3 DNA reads TGTGCCAGCAGCCAAGAACCGGGACAGGGAAGTCGGTATGGCTACACCTTC. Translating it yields CASSQEPGQGSRYGYTF.

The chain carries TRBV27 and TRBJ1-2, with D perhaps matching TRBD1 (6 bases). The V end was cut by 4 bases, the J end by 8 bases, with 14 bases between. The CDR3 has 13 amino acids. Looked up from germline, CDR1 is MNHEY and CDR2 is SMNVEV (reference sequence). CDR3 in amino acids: CASSSNRVRGYTF. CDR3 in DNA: TGTGCCAGCAGTTCAAACAGGGTTCGAGGCTACACCTTC.

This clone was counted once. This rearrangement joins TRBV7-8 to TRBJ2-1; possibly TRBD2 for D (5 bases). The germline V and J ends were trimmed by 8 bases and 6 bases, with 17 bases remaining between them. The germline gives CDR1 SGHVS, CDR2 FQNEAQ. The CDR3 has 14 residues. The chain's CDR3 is CASGEGRWINEQFF. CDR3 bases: TGTGCCAGCGGCGAGGGTCGGTGGATCAATGAGCAGTTCTTC.